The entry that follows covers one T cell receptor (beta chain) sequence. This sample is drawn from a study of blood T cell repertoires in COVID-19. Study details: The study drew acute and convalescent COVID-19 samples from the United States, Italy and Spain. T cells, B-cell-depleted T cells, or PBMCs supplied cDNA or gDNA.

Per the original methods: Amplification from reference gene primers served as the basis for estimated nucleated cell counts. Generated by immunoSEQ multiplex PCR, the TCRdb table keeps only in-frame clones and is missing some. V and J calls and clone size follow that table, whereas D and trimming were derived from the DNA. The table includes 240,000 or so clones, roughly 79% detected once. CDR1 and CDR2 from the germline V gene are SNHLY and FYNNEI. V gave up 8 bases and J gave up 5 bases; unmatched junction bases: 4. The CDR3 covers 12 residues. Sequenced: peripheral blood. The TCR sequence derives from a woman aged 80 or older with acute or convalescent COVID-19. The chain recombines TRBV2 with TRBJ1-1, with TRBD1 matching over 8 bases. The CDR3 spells CASRTGQTEAFF. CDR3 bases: TGTGCCAGCCGGACAGGGCAGACTGAAGCTTTCTTT.